This is a list of T cell receptor beta chains from one sample in a study of shared clonotypes between healthy human individuals. Clones were read by immunoSEQ multiplex PCR, and TCRdb kept only the in-frame ones, dropping some. The sample lists about 380,000 clones, 90% to 97% occurring once. The specimen sequenced was memory CD8+ T cells sorted from blood. Every receptor here comes from a man aged 25 to 40 in good health. Each CDR3 is given with its conserved first and last residue. Fields, in order: V gene, J gene, D gene, clone size, CDR3 DNA, CDR3 protein. The D gene is left open where the match is weak. Rows give clone size only sometimes, using once, few, many, or a class for an expanded clone.

V: TRBV2
J: TRBJ1-1
D: -
size: once
DNA: TGTGCCAGCAGTAGTTCAGACAGTGAAGCTTTCTTT
CDR3: CASSSSDSEAFF

V: TRBV18
J: TRBJ1-3
D: -
size: -
DNA: TGTGCCAGCTCACCACAGGGGGTTGGAAACACCATATATTTT
CDR3: CASSPQGVGNTIYF

V: TRBV19
J: TRBJ2-7
D: TRBD1
size: -
DNA: TGTGCCAGTACCCCGGGACAGGGCTACGAGCAGTACTTC
CDR3: CASTPGQGYEQYF

V: TRBV9
J: TRBJ1-2
D: -
size: -
DNA: TGTGCCAGCAGCGTAGAGGACGCATATGGCTACACCTTC
CDR3: CASSVEDAYGYTF

V: TRBV21-1
J: TRBJ1-2
D: -
size: -
DNA: TGTGCCAGCAGACAGGGGGCGAACTATGGCTACACCTTC
CDR3: CASRQGANYGYTF

V: TRBV19
J: TRBJ2-7
D: -
size: -
DNA: TGTGCCACCTCTCCGGGGCTGACCTACGAGCAGTACTTC
CDR3: CATSPGLTYEQYF

V: TRBV19
J: TRBJ2-5
D: -
size: -
DNA: TGTGCCAGTAGTATGGCCGACTTTGCAGGGGAGACCCAGTACTTC
CDR3: CASSMADFAGETQYF

V: TRBV7-3
J: TRBJ1-1
D: -
size: -
DNA: TGTGCCAGCAGCTTAGGGGGGAGGAACACTGAAGCTTTCTTT
CDR3: CASSLGGRNTEAFF

V: TRBV5-1
J: TRBJ2-7
D: -
size: -
DNA: TGCGCCAGCAGCTTGGAAGGCTACGAGCAGTACTTC
CDR3: CASSLEGYEQYF

V: TRBV10-1
J: TRBJ1-4
D: TRBD1
size: -
DNA: TGCGCCAGCAGGACTCTCCCGGGACAGGGTCGAGAAAAACTGTTTTTT
CDR3: CASRTLPGQGREKLFF

V: TRBV18
J: TRBJ2-5
D: -
size: -
DNA: TGTGCCAGCTCACCACCGGACAACCTAGAGACCCAGTACTTC
CDR3: CASSPPDNLETQYF

V: TRBV27
J: TRBJ2-7
D: -
size: once
DNA: TGTGCCAGCAGTTTAACCCCCGCACGCTACGAGCAGTACTTC
CDR3: CASSLTPARYEQYF

V: TRBV19
J: TRBJ1-5
D: -
size: -
DNA: TGTGCCAGTAGTATATCCGGGGCTGGGGGGGCGAGCAATCAGCCCCAGCATTTT
CDR3: CASSISGAGGASNQPQHF

V: TRBV28
J: TRBJ2-7
D: -
size: -
DNA: TGTGCCAGCAGCCAGGCGGGAAAAGGGCAGTACTTC
CDR3: CASSQAGKGQYF

V: TRBV28
J: TRBJ1-2
D: -
size: -
DNA: TGTGCCAGCACCCTCCCAGGGGCCTATGGCTACACCTTC
CDR3: CASTLPGAYGYTF

V: TRBV4-1
J: TRBJ1-2
D: -
size: -
DNA: TGCGCCAGCAGCCAAGATCGAACGTATGGCTACACCTTC
CDR3: CASSQDRTYGYTF

V: TRBV28
J: TRBJ1-1
D: -
size: -
DNA: TGTGCCAGCAGTAATCGACAGGTTGAAGCTTTCTTT
CDR3: CASSNRQVEAFF

V: TRBV28
J: TRBJ1-2
D: -
size: -
DNA: TGTGCCAGCAGTTTAGGGCGCGGCTATGGCTACACCTTC
CDR3: CASSLGRGYGYTF

V: TRBV28
J: TRBJ1-2
D: TRBD1
size: -
DNA: TGTGCCAGCAGCTTCTCCGGGACAGGGGGTTCTGGCTACACCTTC
CDR3: CASSFSGTGGSGYTF

V: TRBV5-4
J: TRBJ2-3
D: -
size: -
DNA: TGTGCCAGCAGCTTGAGCCTAGCGGATACGCAGTATTTT
CDR3: CASSLSLADTQYF

V: TRBV5-5
J: TRBJ2-1
D: -
size: -
DNA: TGTGCCAGCAGGGATGAGCAGTTCTTC
CDR3: CASRDEQFF

V: TRBV7-9
J: TRBJ1-1
D: TRBD1
size: once
DNA: TGTGCCAGCAGCCTTGACAGGGCCATGAACACTGAAGCTTTCTTT
CDR3: CASSLDRAMNTEAFF

V: TRBV7-9
J: TRBJ2-1
D: TRBD2
size: -
DNA: TGTGCCAGCAGCTCCTTTAGGGGACTAGCGGGTTTCAGGGTCTTC
CDR3: CASSSFRGLAGFRVF

V: TRBV7-9
J: TRBJ2-7
D: -
size: -
DNA: TGTGCCAGCAGCTTGGCAGGGGACGAGCAGTACTTC
CDR3: CASSLAGDEQYF

V: TRBV20-1
J: TRBJ2-2
D: -
size: -
DNA: TGCAGTGCTAGAGGGGTCGGGGAGCTGTTTTTT
CDR3: CSARGVGELFF

V: TRBV30
J: TRBJ1-1
D: -
size: -
DNA: TGTGCCTGGAGTGAGAACAGGGTCACTGAAGCTTTCTTT
CDR3: CAWSENRVTEAFF